Listed below are T cell receptor beta chains from one sample, sequenced in a study of Ad26.COV2.S vaccination and SARS-CoV-2 variants. Here immunoSEQ multiplex PCR was the method, and the copy in TCRdb shows in-frame clones only, minus some. The sample contains some 45,000 clones, roughly 80% of which appear only once. Sample: peripheral blood, taken after recovery from COVID-19. Source of these receptors: a human donor who had recovered from COVID-19. CDR3s include the opening cysteine and the closing phenylalanine or tryptophan. D genes are given only for firm matches. Only part of the rows carry a size: once, few, many, or a class if the clone is expanded.

D gene	V gene	clone size	J gene	CDR3 DNA	CDR3 protein
.	TRBV3-1/TRBV3-2	few	TRBJ1-5	TGTGCCAGCAGCCAAGATAGGTCAGGGACCCAGCATTTT	CASSQDRSGTQHF
.	TRBV5-1	.	TRBJ1-2	TGCGCCAGCAGCTTGGAGGCAGGGAGGGATGGCTACACCTTC	CASSLEAGRDGYTF
.	TRBV6-1	.	TRBJ1-6	TGTGCCAGCAGTGATGCAGGGGATAATTCACCCCTCCACTTT	CASSDAGDNSPLHF
.	TRBV11-2	.	TRBJ1-2	TGTGCCAGCAGCGCCGCCTCGGGGTTGGACTATGGCTACACCTTC	CASSAASGLDYGYTF
.	TRBV5-1	.	TRBJ1-1	TGCGCCAGCAGCTTGGCCCAGAACACTGAAGCTTTCTTT	CASSLAQNTEAFF
TRBD2	TRBV6-5	.	TRBJ2-5	TGTGCCAGCAGTTACTTTCTAGCGGGAACTGAGACCCAGTACTTC	CASSYFLAGTETQYF
.	TRBV6-5	.	TRBJ2-2	TGTGCCAGCAGTTACGAGGTACAAAACACCGGGGAGCTGTTTTTT	CASSYEVQNTGELFF
.	TRBV12-3/TRBV12-4	.	TRBJ2-7	TGTGCCAGCCACAAGGCAGGGGCGGGCGAGCAGTACTTC	CASHKAGAGEQYF
.	TRBV29-1	.	TRBJ1-2	TGCAGCGTAACCAGTCTTGGCGGCTACACCTTC	CSVTSLGGYTF
TRBD2	TRBV5-6	.	TRBJ2-1	TGTGCCAGCAGCTTTTCGGGGGGATTTTACAATGAGCAGTTCTTC	CASSFSGGFYNEQFF
.	TRBV7-3	.	TRBJ2-3	TGTGCCAGCAGCTTAGGTGGAGTTGCAGATACGCAGTATTTT	CASSLGGVADTQYF
TRBD1	TRBV9	.	TRBJ1-2	TGTGCCAGCAGCGCCTTGGACAGGGTCCCGAGGGGCTATGGCTACACCTTC	CASSALDRVPRGYGYTF
TRBD1	TRBV7-9	.	TRBJ1-5	TGTGCCAGCAGTCGGACAGGGAACAATCAGCCCCAGCATTTT	CASSRTGNNQPQHF
.	TRBV18	.	TRBJ1-1	TGTGCCAGCTCACCCGGAAGCAATGAAGCTTTCTTT	CASSPGSNEAFF
.	TRBV10-2	.	TRBJ2-7	TGCGCCAGCAGTGGACCCCAGGGGTCCTACGAGCAGTACTTC	CASSGPQGSYEQYF
.	TRBV5-5	.	TRBJ1-3	TGTGCCAGCAGCAACGACTGGGGGGCTGGAAACACCATATATTTT	CASSNDWGAGNTIYF
.	TRBV7-9	.	TRBJ2-1	TGTGCCAGCGGGCAGGCTCTAGGGGTCGATGAGCAGTTCTTC	CASGQALGVDEQFF
.	TRBV19	.	TRBJ2-1	TGTGCCAGTAGTATACGGAGGTGGGGGGACAATGAGCAGTTCTTC	CASSIRRWGDNEQFF
.	TRBV2	.	TRBJ1-2	TGTGCCAGCCCGTCGGTCGGCAGTCCTAACTATGGCTACACCTTC	CASPSVGSPNYGYTF
.	TRBV6-1	few	TRBJ2-2	TGTGCCAGCAGTGAACTAGGGTTCACCGGGGAGCTGTTTTTT	CASSELGFTGELFF
.	TRBV5-1	.	TRBJ2-3	TGCGCCAGCAGCTTGGCACAGAAAGCCACAGATACGCAGTATTTT	CASSLAQKATDTQYF
.	TRBV5-1	once	TRBJ2-5	TGCGCCAGCAGCTTAGGAGATTTCCAAGAGACCCAGTACTTC	CASSLGDFQETQYF
.	TRBV24-1	.	TRBJ1-5	TGTGCCACCAGTGAGGTAGGTGATAGCAATCAGCCCCAGCATTTT	CATSEVGDSNQPQHF
.	TRBV2	few	TRBJ1-2	TGTGCCAGCAGTGTGGGCAGGCTGAACTATGGCTACACCTTC	CASSVGRLNYGYTF
.	TRBV6-5	few	TRBJ1-1	TGTGCCAGCAGTTACGGCTCCGGGATCGTGAACACTGAAGCTTTCTTT	CASSYGSGIVNTEAFF
.	TRBV24-1	.	TRBJ1-2	TGTGCCACCAGTGATTTGGGGAGGAACTATGGCTACACCTTC	CATSDLGRNYGYTF
.	TRBV7-8	few	TRBJ1-3	TGTGCCAGCGGGGGGGCTGGAAACACCATATATTTT	CASGGAGNTIYF
.	TRBV7-8	few	TRBJ2-7	TGTGCCAGCAGCTTAGCCAGGGTGTACGAGCAGTACTTC	CASSLARVYEQYF
TRBD1	TRBV5-1	.	TRBJ2-5	TGCGCCAGCAGACAGAGGACAGGGCAAGAGACCCAGTACTTC	CASRQRTGQETQYF
.	TRBV3-1/TRBV3-2	.	TRBJ1-1	TGTGCCAGCAGCCGGATCCCGGGCACTGAAGCTTTCTTT	CASSRIPGTEAFF
.	TRBV11-2	.	TRBJ2-7	TGTGCCAGCAGCTTAGAAGGGGGACTTTCCTACGAGCAGTACTTC	CASSLEGGLSYEQYF
.	TRBV30	.	TRBJ1-1	TGTGCCTGGAGGGGACACGGCGTGGCTACTGAAGCTTTCTTT	CAWRGHGVATEAFF
TRBD1	TRBV28	.	TRBJ2-5	TGTGCCAGCAGTTCCCTAGGGACAGGGGGGTTAGAGACCCAGTACTTC	CASSSLGTGGLETQYF
.	TRBV5-6	.	TRBJ1-1	TGTGCCAGCAGCCGCAGGGGCAGCCTGAACACTGAAGCTTTCTTT	CASSRRGSLNTEAFF
.	TRBV27	once	TRBJ1-1	TGTGCCAGCAGGACACGGCTGAACACTGAAGCTTTCTTT	CASRTRLNTEAFF
TRBD1	TRBV19	.	TRBJ1-6	TGTGCCAGTAGTCCGGACAGGGTCGGCAATTCACCCCTCCACTTT	CASSPDRVGNSPLHF
.	TRBV10-3	.	TRBJ1-5	TGTGCCATCAGTCACCCGGATCAGCCCCAGCATTTT	CAISHPDQPQHF
.	TRBV6-6	.	TRBJ1-5	TGTGCCAGCACCCACCTCTTCGAGGAAGGTTGGCAGCCCCAGCATTTT	CASTHLFEEGWQPQHF
.	TRBV11-3	.	TRBJ2-7	TGTGCCAGCAGCCACGAGCATTTCAAGGACTACGAGCAGTACTTC	CASSHEHFKDYEQYF
TRBD1	TRBV4-2	once	TRBJ1-1	TGTGCCAGCAGCCGGGACAGGGGAGGCACTGAAGCTTTCTTT	CASSRDRGGTEAFF
.	TRBV28	.	TRBJ2-7	TGTGCCAGCAGTTCAGGGGATACTAGCTACGAGCAGTACTTC	CASSSGDTSYEQYF
.	TRBV2	.	TRBJ1-2	TGTGCGAACAGGCAGGATTCTGGATCCTATGGCTACACCTTC	CANRQDSGSYGYTF
TRBD2	TRBV5-1	.	TRBJ2-2	TGCGCCAGCAGCTTAATCTTCGCGGGAGGGACGAACACCGGGGAGCTGTTTTTT	CASSLIFAGGTNTGELFF
TRBD1	TRBV10-1	.	TRBJ1-1	TGCGCCAGCAGTGAGTCGGGGACAGGGAACACTGAAGCTTTCTTT	CASSESGTGNTEAFF